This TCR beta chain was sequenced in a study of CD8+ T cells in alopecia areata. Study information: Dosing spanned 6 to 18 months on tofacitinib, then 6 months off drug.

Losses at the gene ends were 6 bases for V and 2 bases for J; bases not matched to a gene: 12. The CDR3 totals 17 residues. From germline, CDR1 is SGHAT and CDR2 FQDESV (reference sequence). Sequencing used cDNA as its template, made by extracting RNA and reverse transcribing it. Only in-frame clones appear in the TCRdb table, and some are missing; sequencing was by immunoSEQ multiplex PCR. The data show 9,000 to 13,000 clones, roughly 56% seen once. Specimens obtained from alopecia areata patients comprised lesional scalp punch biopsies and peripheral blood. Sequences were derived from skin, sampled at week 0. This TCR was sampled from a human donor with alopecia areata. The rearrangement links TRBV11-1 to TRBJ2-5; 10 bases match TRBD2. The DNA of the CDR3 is TGTGCCAGCAGGCCCGGGACTAGCGCAATTCTTCAAGAGACCCAGTACTTC. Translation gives CASRPGTSAILQETQYF.